This T cell receptor (beta chain) appears in the sequencing data of a study of OX40 agonist ivuxolimab in advanced cancers. The overall study: Prior anti-PD-1, anti-PD-L1 or anti-CTLA-4 therapy did not bar entry, and 30% to 40% had some. Study-level findings and limits: CD4+ and CD8+ T cells in blood underwent clonal expansion by week 6 at 0.1 to 3.0 mg/kg.

Generated by immunoSEQ multiplex PCR, the TCRdb table keeps only in-frame clones and is missing some. The sample holds 50,000 to 70,000 clones; around four fifths are singletons and the top ten take 2.8%. Trimming removed 0 bases from V and 5 bases from J, with 5 bases in between. The germline V gene has CDR1 SGHDT and CDR2 YYEEEE. The CDR3 has 12 amino acids. This clone was observed a single time. Its specificity is not known. The J gene is TRBJ2-5, the V gene TRBV5-6; no clear D gene. The sequencing here drew on CD4+ or CD8+ T cells sorted from blood, taken in a trial of the OX40 agonist ivuxolimab. The receptor's source is an adult with an advanced solid tumor such as melanoma, head and neck, liver or kidney cancer. The CDR3, as DNA: TGTGCCAGCAGCTTGGGTCTGGAGACCCAGTACTTC. Protein product: CASSLGLETQYF.